Sequencing of this T cell receptor (beta chain) was carried out in a study of cytomegalovirus exposure and HLA in healthy donors. The CDR3 length is 15 residues. The PCR ran on 60 Vbeta and 13 Jbeta primers. Clones were read by immunoSEQ multiplex PCR, and TCRdb kept only the in-frame ones, dropping some. The table includes under 110,000 clones, 65% to 80% detected once. The sequencing sample was made of PBMCs. This clonotype originated in a man between 60 and 75 years old in good health and CMV-seronegative. The chain combines TRBV1 with TRBJ2-7; TRBD2 was called by the table and not checked on the DNA. TRBV1 is noted as a pseudogene. The CDR3 region is CTSSQLAGSVDEQYF. For the CDR3, the DNA is TGCACCAGCAGCCAACTGGCGGGGTCCGTCGACGAGCAGTACTTC.